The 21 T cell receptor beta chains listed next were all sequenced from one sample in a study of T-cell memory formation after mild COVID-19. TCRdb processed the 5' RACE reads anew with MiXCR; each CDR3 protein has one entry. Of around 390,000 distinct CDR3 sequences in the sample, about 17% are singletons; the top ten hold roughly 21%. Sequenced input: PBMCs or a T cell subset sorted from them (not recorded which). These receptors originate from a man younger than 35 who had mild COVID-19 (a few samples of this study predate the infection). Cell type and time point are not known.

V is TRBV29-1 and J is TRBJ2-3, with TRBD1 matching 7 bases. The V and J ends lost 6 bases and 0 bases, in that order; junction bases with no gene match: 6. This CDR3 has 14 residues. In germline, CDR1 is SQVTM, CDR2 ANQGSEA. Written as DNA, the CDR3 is TGCAGCGTCGGGACAGCTTCTAGCACAGATACGCAGTATTTT. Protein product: CSVGTASSTDTQYF.

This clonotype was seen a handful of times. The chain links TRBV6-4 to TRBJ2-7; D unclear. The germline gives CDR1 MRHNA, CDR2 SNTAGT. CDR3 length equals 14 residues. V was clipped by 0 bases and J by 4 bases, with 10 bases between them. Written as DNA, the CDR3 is TGTGCCAGCAGTGACTCGAGGCGGTGGTACGAGCAGTACTTC. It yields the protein CASSDSRRWYEQYF.

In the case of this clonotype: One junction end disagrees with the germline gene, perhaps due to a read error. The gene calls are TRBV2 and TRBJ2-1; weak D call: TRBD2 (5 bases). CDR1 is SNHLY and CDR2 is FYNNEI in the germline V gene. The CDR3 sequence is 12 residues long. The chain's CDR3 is CASSGAGMSPDF. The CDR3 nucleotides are TGTGCCAGCAGTGGGGCCGGGATGTCACCCGACTTC.

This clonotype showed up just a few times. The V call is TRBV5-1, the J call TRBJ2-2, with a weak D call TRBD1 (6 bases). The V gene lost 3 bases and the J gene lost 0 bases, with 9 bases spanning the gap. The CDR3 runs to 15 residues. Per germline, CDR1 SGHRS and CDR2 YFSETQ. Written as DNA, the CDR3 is TGCGCCAGCAGCTGGGGACACCCGAACACCGGGGAGCTGTTTTTT. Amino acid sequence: CASSWGHPNTGELFF.

In DNA form, the CDR3 reads TGTGCCAGCAGCGGTCTGAATGAGCAGTTCTTC. It translates to CASSGLNEQFF. This chain uses TRBV2 with TRBJ2-1; D gene ambiguous. Between the trimmed V and J ends, which lost 6 bases and 7 bases, there was a span of 7 bases. The CDR3 runs to 11 residues. Germline loops: CDR1 SNHLY, CDR2 FYNNEI.

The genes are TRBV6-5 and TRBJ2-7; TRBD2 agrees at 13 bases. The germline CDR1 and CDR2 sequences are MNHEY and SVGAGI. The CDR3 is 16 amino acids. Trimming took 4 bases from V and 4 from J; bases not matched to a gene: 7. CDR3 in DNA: TGTGCCAGCAGTTTTTGGACTAGCGGGAGTCAATACGAGCAGTACTTC. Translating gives CASSFWTSGSQYEQYF.

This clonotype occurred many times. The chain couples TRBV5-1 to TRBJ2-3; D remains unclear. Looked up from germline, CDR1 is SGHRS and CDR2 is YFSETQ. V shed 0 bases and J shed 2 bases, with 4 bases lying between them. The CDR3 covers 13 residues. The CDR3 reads CASSLANTDTQYF. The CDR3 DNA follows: TGCGCCAGCAGCTTGGCCAACACAGATACGCAGTATTTT.

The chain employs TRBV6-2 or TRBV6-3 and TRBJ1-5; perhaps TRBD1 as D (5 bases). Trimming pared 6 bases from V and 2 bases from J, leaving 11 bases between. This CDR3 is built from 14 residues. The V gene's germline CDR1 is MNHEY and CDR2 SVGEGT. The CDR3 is CASRGDRRNQPQHF. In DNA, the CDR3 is TGTGCCAGCAGGGGCGACAGACGCAATCAGCCCCAGCATTTT.

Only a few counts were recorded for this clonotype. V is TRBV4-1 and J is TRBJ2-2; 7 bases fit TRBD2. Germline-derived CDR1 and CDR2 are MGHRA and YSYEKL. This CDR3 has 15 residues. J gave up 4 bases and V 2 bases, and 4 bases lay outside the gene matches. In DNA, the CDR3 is TGCGCCAGCAGCCAAAAAGGGAGGGGCACCGGGGAGCTGTTTTTT. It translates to CASSQKGRGTGELFF.

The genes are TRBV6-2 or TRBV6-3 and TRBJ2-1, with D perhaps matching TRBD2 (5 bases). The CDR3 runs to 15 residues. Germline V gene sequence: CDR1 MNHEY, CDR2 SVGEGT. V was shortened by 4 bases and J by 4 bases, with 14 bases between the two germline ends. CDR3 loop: CASSSLLSVYNEQFF. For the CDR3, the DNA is TGTGCCAGCAGTTCCCTTCTTAGCGTATACAATGAGCAGTTCTTC.

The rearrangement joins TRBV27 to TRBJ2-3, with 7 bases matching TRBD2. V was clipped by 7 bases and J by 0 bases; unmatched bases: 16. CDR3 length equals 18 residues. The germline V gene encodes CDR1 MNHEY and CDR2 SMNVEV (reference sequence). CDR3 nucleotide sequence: TGTGCCAGCACCTTAAACCCCCTACCGGGACTAAGCACAGATACGCAGTATTTT. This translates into CASTLNPLPGLSTDTQYF.

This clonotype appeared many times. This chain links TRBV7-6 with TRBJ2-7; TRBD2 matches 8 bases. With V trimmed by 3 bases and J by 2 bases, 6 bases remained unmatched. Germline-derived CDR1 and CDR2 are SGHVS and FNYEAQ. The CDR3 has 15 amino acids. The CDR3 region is CASSLGLAGTYEQYF. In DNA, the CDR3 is TGTGCCAGCAGCTTGGGCCTAGCGGGTACCTACGAGCAGTACTTC.

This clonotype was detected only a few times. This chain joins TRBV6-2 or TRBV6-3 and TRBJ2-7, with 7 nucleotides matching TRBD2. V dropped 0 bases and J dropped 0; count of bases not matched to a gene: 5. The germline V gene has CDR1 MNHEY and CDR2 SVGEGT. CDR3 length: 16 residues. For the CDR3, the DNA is TGTGCCAGCAGTTACTCGGCTAGCGGAGCCTCCTACGAGCAGTACGTC. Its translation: CASSYSASGASYEQYV.

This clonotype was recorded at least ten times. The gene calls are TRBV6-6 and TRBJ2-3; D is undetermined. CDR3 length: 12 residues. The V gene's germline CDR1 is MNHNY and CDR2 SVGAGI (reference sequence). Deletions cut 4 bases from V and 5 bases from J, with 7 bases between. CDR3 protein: CASSSPGDTQYF. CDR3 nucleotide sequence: TGTGCCAGCAGTTCGCCGGGAGATACGCAGTATTTT.

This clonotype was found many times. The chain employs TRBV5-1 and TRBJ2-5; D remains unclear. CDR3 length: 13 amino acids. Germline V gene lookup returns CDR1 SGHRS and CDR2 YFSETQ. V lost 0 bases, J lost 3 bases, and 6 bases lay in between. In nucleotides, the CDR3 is TGCGCCAGCAGCTTGGGCTCAGAAGAGACCCAGTACTTC. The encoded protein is CASSLGSEETQYF. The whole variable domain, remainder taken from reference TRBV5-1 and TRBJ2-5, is KAGVTQTPRYLIKTRGQQVTLSCSPISGHRSVSWYQQTPGQGLQFLFEYFSETQRNKGNFPGRFSGRQFSNSRSEMNVSTLELGDSALYLCASSLGSEETQYFGPGTRLLVL.

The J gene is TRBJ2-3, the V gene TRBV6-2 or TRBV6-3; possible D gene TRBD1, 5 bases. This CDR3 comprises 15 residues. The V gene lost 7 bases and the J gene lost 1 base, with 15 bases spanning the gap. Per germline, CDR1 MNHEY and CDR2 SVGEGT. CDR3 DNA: TGTGCCAGCACCGACAGAACGACGGGCACAGATACGCAGTATTTT. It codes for CASTDRTTGTDTQYF.

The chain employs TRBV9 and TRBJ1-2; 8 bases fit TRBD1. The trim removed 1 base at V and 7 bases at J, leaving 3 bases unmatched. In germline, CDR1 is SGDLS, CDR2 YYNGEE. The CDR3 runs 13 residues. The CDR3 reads CASSVQGALGYTF. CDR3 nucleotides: TGTGCCAGCAGCGTACAGGGGGCTCTTGGCTACACCTTC. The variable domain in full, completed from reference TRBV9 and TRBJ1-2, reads DSGVTQTPKHLITATGQRVTLRCSPRSGDLSVYWYQQSLDQGLQFLIQYYNGEERAKGNILERFSAQQFPDLHSELNLSSLELGDSALYFCASSVQGALGYTFGSGTRLTVV.

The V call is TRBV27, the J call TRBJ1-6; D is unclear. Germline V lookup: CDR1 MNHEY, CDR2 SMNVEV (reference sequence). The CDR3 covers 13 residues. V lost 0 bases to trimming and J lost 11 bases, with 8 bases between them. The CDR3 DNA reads TGTGCCAGCAGTTTATCGGTCTTGACACCCCTCCACTTT. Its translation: CASSLSVLTPLHF.

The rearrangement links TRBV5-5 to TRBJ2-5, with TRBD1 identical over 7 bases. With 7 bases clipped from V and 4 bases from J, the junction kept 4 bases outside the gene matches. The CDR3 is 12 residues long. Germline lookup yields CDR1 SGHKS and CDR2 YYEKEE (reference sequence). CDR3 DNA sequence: TGTGCCAGCCAAAGGGGGCGAGAGACCCAGTACTTC. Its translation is CASQRGRETQYF.

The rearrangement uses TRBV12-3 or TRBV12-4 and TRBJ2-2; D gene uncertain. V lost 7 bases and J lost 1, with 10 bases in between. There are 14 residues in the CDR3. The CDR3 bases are TGTGCCAGCAACTACGTAGGGAACACCGGGGAGCTGTTTTTT. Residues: CASNYVGNTGELFF.

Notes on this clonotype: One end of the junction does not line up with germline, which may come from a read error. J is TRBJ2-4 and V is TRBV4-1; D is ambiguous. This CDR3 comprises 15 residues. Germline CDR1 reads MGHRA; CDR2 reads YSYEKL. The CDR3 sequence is CASSKEERWAGIQYF. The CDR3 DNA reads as TGCGCCAGCAGCAAAGAGGAACGGTGGGCAGGCATTCAGTACTTC.